These 4 T cell receptor beta chains were sequenced from one sample in a study of blood T cell repertoires in COVID-19. The protocol was immunoSEQ multiplex PCR, while the TCRdb copy is restricted to in-frame clones and leaves out a portion. The sample consists of 110,000 to 150,000 clones, over 75% of them appearing once. Sequencing used peripheral blood. The origin of the receptors is a human donor in a cohort sampled during active COVID-19.

The chain recombines TRBV11-3 with TRBJ1-6; a possible D gene is TRBD1 (5 bases). This CDR3 comprises 14 residues. Germline V gene data show CDR1 as SGHNT and CDR2 as YENEEA. Trimming took 5 bases from V and 6 from J, leaving 11 bases between them. CDR3 bases: TGTGCCAGCAGCCTTTCGACAGTTAATTCACCCCTCCACTTT. This codes for CASSLSTVNSPLHF.

In this sample, this clone turned up once. The chain links TRBV14 to TRBJ1-2; D possibly corresponds to TRBD1 (5 bases). This CDR3 contains 15 residues. The ends were cut back, 3 bases at V and 4 bases at J, with 15 bases in the middle. Germline V gene sequence: CDR1 SGHDN, CDR2 FVKESK. The CDR3 DNA reads TGTGCCAGCAGCCAGGGTCGGGGGTCGGGCTATGGCTACACCTTC. This codes for CASSQGRGSGYGYTF.

The sample holds one count of this clone. The chain combines TRBV7-9 with TRBJ2-1, with D hard to call. V was cut by 1 base and J by 13 bases, with 11 bases left in between. The CDR3 is made up of 12 amino acids. Germline loops: CDR1 SEHNR, CDR2 FQNEAQ (reference sequence). This chain's CDR3 is CASSLEAAPQFF. The CDR3 nucleotides read TGTGCCAGCAGCTTAGAGGCGGCCCCCCAGTTCTTC.

This sequence joins TRBV11-3 and TRBJ2-1, with D perhaps matching TRBD1 (6 bases). In germline, CDR1 is SGHNT, CDR2 YENEEA. V lost 5 bases and J 0 bases, leaving 17 bases between the germline ends. This CDR3 has 17 amino acids. The CDR3 region has the DNA TGTGCCAGCAGCCAAGCCAGACAGGCGAGCTCCTACAATGAGCAGTTCTTC. Translated: CASSQARQASSYNEQFF.